This TCR beta chain was found in a study of T cell responses to AZD1222 COVID-19 vaccine. The repertoire was sequenced with immunoSEQ multiplex PCR; TCRdb's copy has only in-frame clones and lacks some. Here the sample spans about 77,000 clones, 92% being singletons. The sequence was obtained from an adult who received the AZD1222 COVID-19 vaccine. This material consisted of peripheral blood, taken 28 days after the second AZD1222 dose.

The CDR3 DNA follows: TGTGCCAGCAGCCGAACACTGTACGATAGCACAGATACGCAGTATTTT. It is translated as CASSRTLYDSTDTQYF. The chain joins TRBV4-2 to TRBJ2-3; no firm D call. This CDR3 contains 16 residues. V was trimmed by 4 bases and J by 0 bases, leaving 14 bases between them. From germline, CDR1 is LGHNA and CDR2 YNFKEQ.